This TCR beta chain was sequenced for a study of T cell responses to AZD1222 COVID-19 vaccine. Study observations and caveats: Donors skewed white British and female; clonal diversity was possibly underestimated. The CD4 TCRs associated with vaccination extended across spike and predominated at 160-218 and 743-854.

V lost 5 bases and J lost 5; bases outside the gene matches: 11. The CDR3 totals 16 residues. Germline V lookup: CDR1 MNHEY, CDR2 SMNVEV (reference sequence). The repertoire was sequenced with immunoSEQ multiplex PCR; TCRdb's copy has only in-frame clones and lacks some. The sample records approximately 88,000 clones, about 90% being singletons. This clone was recorded a few times. What it binds is unknown. Sequenced material: peripheral blood, taken on day 0 of AZD1222 vaccination. The J gene is TRBJ2-3, the V gene TRBV27; 9 bases are a match to TRBD1. The TCR comes from an adult in good health. The CDR3 bases are TGTGCCAGCAGTCCCCCTGGCCGGGACAGGGTAGATACGCAGTATTTT. Protein product: CASSPPGRDRVDTQYF.